This TCR beta chain derives from a study of cytomegalovirus exposure and HLA in healthy donors (TCRdb year 2017). As for the study more broadly: In an earlier analysis of some 550 of the donors, 250 to 350 Gb of sequence data and 90 million to 120 million unique TCR beta sequences from approximately 180 million T cells were reported. Genome-wide SNP genotypes for about 60% of the roughly 700 donors were used in a later genetic analysis, which treated that subset as a discovery cohort. Of the approximately 400 genotyped donors, 80% to 90% were placed in the genetic ancestry cluster associated with self-reported Caucasian donors. All discovery cohort repertoires had been generated on a single sequencing platform. About five DR-DQ haplotypes were treated as single units for association and clustering because of strong linkage in the cohort. Around 330 gigabases of sequencing data and 70 million to 95 million unique TCR sequences made up an early release that covered some 640 HLA-typed donors. HLA typing included class I and class II loci at four-digit resolution. The study used immunosequencing to profile the T cell repertoires of around 600 subjects and linked those repertoires to cytomegalovirus serostatus. On average, roughly 200,000 unique TCR beta nucleotide sequences were sequenced per donor among some 420 genotyped donors of the cohort, with roughly 18% of those sequences being non-productive. A later analysis re-examined previously published TCR beta repertoires from more than 550 donors and added high-resolution HLA genotyping to investigate patterns of TCR occurrence. Donor age, sex, ethnicity and CMV serostatus were compiled alongside the repertoire data. The later analysis used no new phenotypic data to find candidate immune exposures, relying instead on TCR beta sequences and their occurrence across donors. Along with the approximately 650-subject first cohort, a separate validation cohort of about 110 different subjects was used. An earlier analysis of fewer than 700 of the donors applied high-throughput TCR beta sequencing to assess whether each TCR beta V gene segment acted as functional or pseudogenic. The number of donors typed differed by locus, with roughly 629-640 for A, B, C, DRB1 and DQB1, around 560 for DQA1, 600 to 610 for DPA1, and roughly 450 for DPB1. The study aimed to test whether cataloging public T cell receptors could reveal signatures of past pathogen exposure. The study combined high-throughput TCR immunosequencing, statistical association of individual TCRs with disease status, and machine learning to predict cytomegalovirus infection status.

The cohort comprised around 690 healthy bone marrow donors. All cohort members were sampled while nominally healthy, although unrecorded immune exposures were likely present. The donor tested CMV seropositive, placing the donor among the 290 or so seropositive members of the cohort. A peripheral blood sample was collected from each donor, and TCR beta sequencing was performed on peripheral blood mononuclear cells. Genomic DNA extraction from the blood cell samples was performed with the Qiagen DNeasy Blood Extraction Kit. As concerns this clone: Its antigen is not yet known. Base qualities were left out, and no much larger clone turns up one base away.

The CDR3, cysteine through phenylalanine, is 15 amino acids long. Left in the record is the CDR3 DNA by itself, 45 bases read in frame from the first base. The germline V gene provides CDR1 SGHTA and CDR2 FQGNSA. V drops 1 base and J drops 5 bases, leaving 14 bases in between. What the authors observed across the whole study: In an earlier analysis of a few hundred of the donors, most TCR beta V segments were observed in productive rearrangements about 87% or about 30% of the time, broadly matching IMGT annotations. In a later analysis, HLA-associated TCR beta chains were found to be more clonally expanded and to have lower generation probabilities than equally common non-associated chains. In vitro tests confirmed that a few of the cytomegalovirus-associated TCR beta chains recognize cytomegalovirus antigens. Correlated functional status among segregating V segments might reflect linkage disequilibrium, but an unknown experimental factor could not be ruled out. According to a later genetic analysis, donors in an Asian-associated ancestry cluster had fewer N-insertions in productive TCRs than the approximately 630-donor mean. A group of highly shared sequence variants was considered likely to be a technical artifact of the sequencing pipeline. Across donors, most TCR sequences were observed very rarely, whereas some public TCRs were present in many individuals. Because HLA typing was missing for some donors at each locus, association tests included only the typed subset. The study gave a list of over 150 TCR beta chains associated with cytomegalovirus. In a later analysis, TCR association rates were found to vary across HLA loci, with the most associated TCRs seen for DRB1 alleles and the fewest for HLA-C alleles. Sequencing depth was assumed to be roughly uniform across donors in the presence/absence analyses, though that assumption may not hold. According to a later analysis, most CMV-associated TCR beta chains appeared to be HLA-restricted, and the HLA associations seemed to be driven largely by CMV exposure. A further reported finding was that TCR beta sequences accurately predicted the HLA-A and HLA-B alleles for most subjects in the first cohort. Cytomegalovirus status was reported to be diagnosed by the classifier with high specificity and sensitivity in both the original and validation cohorts. When HLA alleles, especially DR and DQ, strongly co-occurred, attributing TCR associations to individual alleles was difficult. Because the 87-base-pair reads could not distinguish some IMGT-functional V segments, including TRBV6-2 and TRBV6-3, those segments were excluded. In a later genetic analysis, a missense DCLRE1C variant was associated with V-gene and J-gene trimming of TCR beta chains, and the association was replicated in an independent cohort. This cohort had only TCR beta chains sequenced, and the lack of alpha or paired-chain data limited which features could be detected. Seventeen rarely observed V segments, including chromosome 9 orphons, were excluded from the earlier analysis of just under 600 of the donors because counts were too low. Several of the top co-occurrence clusters appeared to be linked to parvovirus B19, influenza, CMV and Epstein-Barr virus, according to a later analysis. A later analysis associated 16,951 TCR beta sequences with specific HLA alleles at a false discovery rate of 0.05. The authors suggested that the approach could potentially be generalized to other disease states and immunological phenotypes. Immune exposure information for the cohort was limited to CMV serostatus.

The library was generated by the immunoSEQ multiplex PCR assay. For the multiplex PCR, a mixture combining 60 forward primers for TCR Vbeta segments and 13 reverse primers for TCR Jbeta segments was used. Amplification of the CDR3 region of rearranged TCR beta genes was performed with a multiplex PCR assay on genomic DNA. The amplified TCR beta libraries were sequenced on the Illumina HiSeq System as 87-base-pair reads. The original pipeline was this. A later analysis counted about 80 million unique TCR beta chains across the 666 repertoires, and some 12 million of these chains were shared by at least two donors. Raw reads were error-corrected and collapsed into unique sequences by a nearest-neighbor algorithm in which closely related sequences were merged to remove PCR and sequencing errors. V, D and J gene segments were assigned by aligning CDR3 sequences to IMGT reference sequences. For a sequence to be retained, a match of at least six nucleotides was required to both a V gene segment and a J gene segment. Rearrangements were classified as productive when the CDR3 lacked stop codons and remained in frame with V and J, and all other rearrangements were classified as non-productive. Following IMGT convention, CDR3 was defined as the stretch from the second conserved V-encoded cysteine up to the conserved J-encoded phenylalanine. The earlier analysis of 587 of the donors excluded sequences that lacked an unambiguous match to a single V gene segment. In an earlier analysis of about 590 of the donors, a V segment was called functional when productive rearrangements were above 56.7%, and segregating when the standard deviation between donors exceeded 5%. A statistical classification framework was built for diagnosing cytomegalovirus status from the catalog of TCR beta chain sequences. V and J gene assignment, in a later analysis, came from comparing TCR nucleotide sequences with IMGT/GENE-DB human TR gene sequences. The TCRdist pipeline was used in a later analysis to assign CDR3 sequences and most-parsimonious VDJ recombination scenarios. A later analysis defined each TCR beta chain by its CDR3 amino acid sequence plus V-gene family, and excluded reads lacking a unique V-gene family. To address suspected cross-contamination and a sequencing artifact, a later analysis removed 592 highly shared, low-generation-probability nucleotide sequences. In a later analysis, a clonal expansion index for each public chain was calculated from normalized within-repertoire ranks of inferred template counts. Generation probabilities in a later analysis came from a VDJ recombination model fitted to out-of-frame rearrangements, and those results were checked against IGoR. Hypergeometric tests were used in a later analysis to score TCR-TCR, TCR-HLA and TCR-CMV co-occurrence, with a repertoire-size bias correction applied to the TCR pairs. In a later analysis, false discovery rates were estimated by permuting HLA or CMV assignments 20 times. In a later analysis, co-occurring TCRs were grouped using DBSCAN, and TCRdist sequence similarity was added for clustering within HLA-allele-positive subsets. Repertoires with fewer than 30,000 or more than 120,000 public chains were left out of co-occurrence clustering, as were about 5 repertoires with anomalous nucleotide sharing. TCRdb retrieved this table from immuneACCESS and kept in-frame rearrangements only. Not all clones are present; in checked studies, unresolved V genes account for under half, and no reason is known for the remainder. Clone size and V and J calls were adopted from that table, with D and trimming inferred from the DNA. The sample yields fewer than 200,000 clones; roughly 82% were counted once. Approximately 12% of the sample goes to the ten largest clones.

This clonotype was obtained from a man between 50 and 59 years old in good health and CMV-seropositive. Sequencing was carried out using PBMCs. This chain joins TRBV7-2 to TRBJ1-1, and possibly TRBD1, on 5 matching bases. The DNA reads as follows: TGTGCCAGCAGCTTAGAGCGGGCAGGGTTGACTGAAGCTTTCTTT. This codes for CASSLERAGLTEAFF. This CDR3, with the reference TRBV7-2 and TRBJ1-1 proteins standing in past its ends, gives the full variable domain GAGVSQSPSNKVTEKGKDVELRCDPISGHTALYWYRQSLGQGLEFLIYFQGNSAPDKSGLPSDRFSAERTGGSVSTLTIQRTQQEDSAVYLCASSLERAGLTEAFFGQGTRLTVV.